A selection of T cell receptor beta chains follows, all from one sample in a study of cytomegalovirus exposure and HLA in healthy donors. Clones were sequenced by immunoSEQ multiplex PCR, and TCRdb holds only the in-frame ones, with some missing. This repertoire shows approximately 170,000 clones, about 76% found once; its top ten account for approximately 5.1%. The sample consisted of PBMCs. Receptor source: a woman aged 18-29 years in good health and CMV-seropositive. CDR3s include the opening cysteine and the closing phenylalanine or tryptophan. The order of the fields is D gene, V gene, J gene, clone size, CDR3 DNA, CDR3 protein. The D gene is left open where the match is weak. Rows give clone size only sometimes, using once, few, many, or a class for an expanded clone.

d_call: -
v_call: TRBV9
j_call: TRBJ2-3
clone_size: -
cdr3_nt: TGTGCCAGCAGCTCACTGGAGAGCACAGATACGCAGTATTTT
cdr3_aa: CASSSLESTDTQYF

d_call: TRBD2
v_call: TRBV5-4
j_call: TRBJ2-3
clone_size: -
cdr3_nt: TGTGCCAGCAGCGGGTCACTAGCGGGGGGCCTCACAGATACGCAGTATTTT
cdr3_aa: CASSGSLAGGLTDTQYF

d_call: -
v_call: TRBV2
j_call: TRBJ1-2
clone_size: -
cdr3_nt: TGTGCCAGCATGCTTGACATACGTGGCTACACCTTC
cdr3_aa: CASMLDIRGYTF

d_call: TRBD1
v_call: TRBV9
j_call: TRBJ1-1
clone_size: once
cdr3_nt: TGTGCCAGCAGCGTAGCGACAGGGGCCAGGGACACTGAAGCTTTCTTT
cdr3_aa: CASSVATGARDTEAFF

d_call: -
v_call: TRBV2
j_call: TRBJ1-2
clone_size: -
cdr3_nt: TGTGCCAGCAAATTGGGGGGGGACTATGGCTACACCTTC
cdr3_aa: CASKLGGDYGYTF

d_call: TRBD1
v_call: TRBV18
j_call: TRBJ2-7
clone_size: -
cdr3_nt: TGTGCCAGCTCACTCATACTAAGGGACAGGGTGTACGAGCAGTACTTC
cdr3_aa: CASSLILRDRVYEQYF

d_call: TRBD1
v_call: TRBV11-2
j_call: TRBJ2-2
clone_size: -
cdr3_nt: TGTGCCAGCAGCTCAGGGGGTCGGAACACCGGGGAGCTGTTTTTT
cdr3_aa: CASSSGGRNTGELFF

d_call: -
v_call: TRBV4-3
j_call: TRBJ1-1
clone_size: -
cdr3_nt: TGCGCCAGCAGCCAAGATCTCAACACAGACATTAGTACTGAAGCTTTCTTT
cdr3_aa: CASSQDLNTDISTEAFF

d_call: -
v_call: TRBV15
j_call: TRBJ1-4
clone_size: -
cdr3_nt: TGTGCCACCAGCAGAGATAGCTCGTTGGGTGAAAAACTGTTTTTT
cdr3_aa: CATSRDSSLGEKLFF

d_call: TRBD1
v_call: TRBV6-5
j_call: TRBJ1-2
clone_size: -
cdr3_nt: TGTGCCAGCACCGGGACAGGGAACTATGGCTACACCTTC
cdr3_aa: CASTGTGNYGYTF

d_call: TRBD1
v_call: TRBV7-3
j_call: TRBJ2-5
clone_size: -
cdr3_nt: TGTGCCAGCAGCTTAACGTCTATCGACAGGGGTGAGACCCAGTACTTC
cdr3_aa: CASSLTSIDRGETQYF

d_call: TRBD2
v_call: TRBV2
j_call: TRBJ2-4
clone_size: -
cdr3_nt: TGTGCCAGCAGGCCAACTAGCGGGGGGGGAGGGATTCAGTACTTC
cdr3_aa: CASRPTSGGGGIQYF

d_call: -
v_call: TRBV4-1
j_call: TRBJ1-5
clone_size: -
cdr3_nt: TGCGCCAGCAGCCCTACACAGGGAAGCAATCAGCCCCAGCATTTT
cdr3_aa: CASSPTQGSNQPQHF

d_call: -
v_call: TRBV4-2
j_call: TRBJ1-5
clone_size: -
cdr3_nt: TGTGCCAGCAGCCAAGGGACGGGGGATCAGCCCCAGCATTTT
cdr3_aa: CASSQGTGDQPQHF

d_call: TRBD1
v_call: TRBV14
j_call: TRBJ2-4
clone_size: -
cdr3_nt: TGTGCCAGCAGCCAACTTGGACAGGGCTTATCCAAAAACATTCAGTACTTC
cdr3_aa: CASSQLGQGLSKNIQYF

d_call: -
v_call: TRBV6-6
j_call: TRBJ2-2
clone_size: -
cdr3_nt: TGTGCCAGCAGCCGAGTCACCGGGGAGCTGTTTTTT
cdr3_aa: CASSRVTGELFF